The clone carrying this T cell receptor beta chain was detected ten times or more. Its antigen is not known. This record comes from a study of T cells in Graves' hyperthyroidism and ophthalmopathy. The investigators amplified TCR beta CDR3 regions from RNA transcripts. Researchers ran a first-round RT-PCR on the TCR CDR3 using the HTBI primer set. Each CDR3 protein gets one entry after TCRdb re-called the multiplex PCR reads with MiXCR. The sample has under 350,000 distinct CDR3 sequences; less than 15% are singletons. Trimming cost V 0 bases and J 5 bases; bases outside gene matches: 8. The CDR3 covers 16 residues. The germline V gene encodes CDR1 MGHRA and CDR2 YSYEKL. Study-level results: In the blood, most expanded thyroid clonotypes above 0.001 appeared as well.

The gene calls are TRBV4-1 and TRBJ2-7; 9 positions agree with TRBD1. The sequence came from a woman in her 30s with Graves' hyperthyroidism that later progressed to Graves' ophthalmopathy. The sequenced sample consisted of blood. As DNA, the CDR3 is TGCGCCAGCAGCCAAGATGGGACAGGGTACCTCAACGAGCAGTACTTC. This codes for CASSQDGTGYLNEQYF.